The 12 T cell receptor beta chains in this list originate from one sample, sequenced in a study of control samples from healthy donors and cancer patients. The table came from immunoSEQ multiplex PCR; TCRdb's copy has only in-frame clones and leaves some out. The repertoire includes about 140,000 clones, about 90% of them detected once, and around 7.3% sits in the top ten. Sequenced input: blood. Receptors originate from a man between 18 and 35 years old in good health.

V usage is TRBV11-3 and J usage is TRBJ2-3, with 8 bases that match TRBD1. V gave up 5 bases and J gave up 4 bases; unmatched junction bases: 11. Germline values: CDR1 SGHNT, CDR2 YENEEA. This CDR3 comprises 16 residues. The CDR3 nucleotides are TGTGCCAGCAGCCCTAGTACAGGGGGTCTTGCAGATACGCAGTATTTT. Encoded protein: CASSPSTGGLADTQYF.

This clone appeared once. The chain carries TRBV7-2 and TRBJ1-2; the match to TRBD1 covers 7 bases. With V trimmed by 5 bases and J by 4 bases, 4 bases remained unmatched. CDR1 is SGHTA and CDR2 is FQGNSA in the germline V gene. The CDR3 is 13 residues long. The CDR3 spells CASSPRTGYGYTF. The CDR3 nucleotides read TGTGCCAGCAGCCCGAGGACAGGCTATGGCTACACCTTC.

This clone is a singleton in its sample. This chain joins TRBV2 and TRBJ2-5; weak D call: TRBD1 (6 bases). CDR1 and CDR2 (germline): SNHLY, FYNNEI. Trimming pared 5 bases from V and 0 bases from J, leaving 7 bases between. CDR3 length: 13 residues. Here the CDR3 DNA reads TGTGCCAGCAGTAGGGGGTACCAAGAGACCCAGTACTTC. Residues: CASSRGYQETQYF.

This clone was counted between two and nine times. The CDR3 loop is CASSSLGQGGNTIYF. The CDR3 DNA sequence: TGTGCCAGCAGCTCCTTGGGACAGGGAGGAAACACCATATATTTT. The rearrangement uses TRBV4-2 and TRBJ1-3, with 9 bases aligning to TRBD1. The V gene's germline CDR1 is LGHNA and CDR2 YNFKEQ. The CDR3 totals 15 residues. The V gene end was trimmed by 5 bases and the J gene end by 4 bases; junction bases not matched to a gene: 6.

For the CDR3, the DNA is TGTGCCACCAGTGAACAAGCGGGGGGCAACACAGATACGCAGTATTTT. It translates to CATSEQAGGNTDTQYF. V and J are TRBV24-1 and TRBJ2-3; 9 positions agree with TRBD2. The CDR3 loop spans 16 amino acids. From germline, CDR1 is KGHDR and CDR2 SFDVKD. V lost 4 bases, J lost 2 bases, and 6 bases stayed unmatched.

This chain connects TRBV12-3 or TRBV12-4 to TRBJ1-3; D uncertain. The V end lost 6 bases, the J end lost 4 bases, and 7 bases lay between the germline ends. The CDR3 has 12 amino acids. CDR3: CASRTTGNTIYF. CDR3 nucleotide sequence: TGTGCCAGCAGAACAACCGGAAACACCATATATTTT.

The V and J genes are TRBV3-1 (or the pseudogene TRBV3-2) and TRBJ1-4; no firm D call. The CDR3 consists of 12 residues. The germline V gene encodes CDR1 LGHDT and CDR2 YNNKEL (reference sequence). The V end lost 4 bases, the J end lost 11 bases, and 11 bases lay between the germline ends. CDR3 nucleotide sequence: TGTGCCAGCAGCCCCGGCCCGACGAAACTGTTTTTT. Protein sequence: CASSPGPTKLFF.

Here the CDR3 DNA reads TGTGCCACTCGAGAGAGGGGACAGCAAGAGACCCAGTACTTC. This translates into CATRERGQQETQYF. The chain couples TRBV19 to TRBJ2-5; the match to TRBD1 covers 7 bases. The CDR3 contains 14 residues. The germline gives CDR1 LNHDA, CDR2 SQIVND (reference sequence). After removal of 10 bases from V and 2 bases from J, the junction contained 10 bases not matched to a gene.

This sequence joins TRBV6-1 and TRBJ2-7, with D uncertain. Deletions cut 3 bases from V and 4 bases from J, with 7 bases between. Germline CDR1 MNHNS, CDR2 SASEGT. This CDR3 is 12 amino acids long. CDR3 nucleotides: TGTGCCAGCAGTGAGAGAAGGTACGAGCAGTACTTC. It translates to CASSERRYEQYF.

The chain couples TRBV2 to TRBJ2-7; 10 nucleotides agree with TRBD1. V gave up 6 bases and J gave up 3 bases; unmatched junction bases: 5. This CDR3 spans 14 amino acids. Germline V CDR1 and CDR2: SNHLY, FYNNEI. The CDR3 coding sequence is TGTGCCAGCAGATCCCGGGACAGGGGCTACGAGCAGTACTTC. Its protein is CASRSRDRGYEQYF.

The V and J genes are TRBV3-1 (or the pseudogene TRBV3-2) and TRBJ1-2; D might be TRBD1 (6 bases). This CDR3 has 12 amino acids. Germline CDR1 reads LGHDT; CDR2 reads YNNKEL (reference sequence). V lost 1 base and J lost 7, with 7 bases in between. The CDR3: CASSQADSGYTF. Written as DNA, the CDR3 is TGTGCCAGCAGCCAAGCGGACAGTGGCTACACCTTC.

This chain uses TRBV20-1 with TRBJ1-2; the D gene is possibly TRBD1 (5 bases). CDR1 is DFQATT, CDR2 SNEGSKA, per germline (reference sequence). The CDR3 totals 13 residues. Between the trimmed V and J ends, which lost 3 bases and 5 bases, there was a span of 13 bases. The DNA of the CDR3 is TGCAGTGCTAGTTTGGCTGGGGGTTATGGCTACACCTTC. This sequence encodes CSASLAGGYGYTF.